One and the same sample provided the 14 T cell receptor beta chains below, sequenced in a study of blood T cell repertoires in COVID-19. The assay was immunoSEQ multiplex PCR, and TCRdb's table has in-frame clones only and misses some. This table has a few hundred thousand clones, roughly 82% appearing once. The specimen sequenced was peripheral blood. These receptors originate from a human donor in a cohort sampled during active COVID-19.

The rearrangement links TRBV14 to TRBJ2-1, with a tentative D call TRBD1 (5 bases). This CDR3 is 15 amino acids long. The V gene lost 1 base and the J gene lost 6 bases, with 13 bases spanning the gap. Germline lookup yields CDR1 SGHDN and CDR2 FVKESK. The CDR3 sequence is CASSQARGQFNEQFF. The DNA for the CDR3 is TGTGCCAGCAGCCAAGCAAGGGGTCAATTCAATGAGCAGTTCTTC.

This clone was counted many times. The chain uses TRBV25-1 and TRBJ1-4; 8 bases map to TRBD1. The CDR3 sequence is 16 residues long. V lost 2 bases to trimming and J lost 3 bases; unmatched junction nucleotides: 5. CDR1 and CDR2 (germline): MGHDK, SYGVNS. The CDR3 nucleotides are TGTGCCAGCAGTGAAGGGCAGGGGGCGGCTAATGAAAAACTGTTTTTT. Protein: CASSEGQGAANEKLFF.

This clone was seen only once. This chain joins TRBV3-1 (or the pseudogene TRBV3-2) and TRBJ1-1; D is ambiguous. The germline V and J ends were trimmed by 8 bases and 4 bases, with 11 bases remaining between them. The length of the CDR3 is 12 residues. Per germline, CDR1 LGHDT and CDR2 YNNKEL (reference sequence). The CDR3 reads CASARSGTEAFF. The CDR3 coding sequence is TGTGCCAGCGCCCGGTCCGGCACTGAAGCTTTCTTT.

There are a few counts of this clone. Within the sample, other DNA sequences also encode this same CDR3. The chain carries TRBV7-2 and TRBJ1-1; D ambiguous. CDR3 size: 13 residues. CDR1 and CDR2 from the germline V gene are SGHTA and FQGNSA. The V end was cut by 2 bases, the J end by 1 base, with 5 bases between. The CDR3 spells CASSLSQNTEAFF. The CDR3 region has the DNA TGTGCCAGCAGCTTATCACAGAACACTGAAGCTTTCTTT.

The chain is built from TRBV4-1 and TRBJ1-6; 8 bases map to TRBD1. CDR3 length: 15 residues. Unmatched junction bases numbered 7, after V lost 5 bases and J lost 7 bases. Germline CDR1 MGHRA, CDR2 YSYEKL. The CDR3 region is CASSYTDRVNSPLHF. The CDR3 DNA follows: TGCGCCAGCAGCTATACGGACAGGGTCAATTCACCCCTCCACTTT.

This chain connects TRBV3-1 (or the pseudogene TRBV3-2) to TRBJ1-6; no clear D gene. The CDR3 has 13 residues. V lost 1 base, J lost 7 bases, and 5 bases lay in between. Germline V CDR1 and CDR2: LGHDT, YNNKEL (reference sequence). CDR3 sequence reads: CASSQGLNSPLHF. The CDR3 DNA is TGTGCCAGCAGCCAAGGTCTGAATTCACCCCTCCACTTT.

The V call is TRBV6-2 or TRBV6-3, the J call TRBJ2-7, with no clear D. The CDR3 has 13 residues. Germline CDR1 MNHEY, CDR2 SVGEGT. V lost 2 bases and J 3 bases, leaving 8 bases between the germline ends. CDR3 protein: CASSYGLHYEQYF. DNA for the CDR3: TGTGCCAGCAGTTACGGGCTCCACTACGAGCAGTACTTC.

This chain links TRBV7-2 with TRBJ2-1, with TRBD2 matching 8 bases. CDR1 and CDR2 (germline): SGHTA, FQGNSA. The CDR3 is 16 amino acids. Trimming at V came to 0 bases and at J to 7 bases, leaving 8 bases not matched to a gene. CDR3 nucleotides: TGTGCCAGCAGCTTAGCCCCGGGAGGGACTAGGAATGAGCAGTTCTTC. Amino acid sequence: CASSLAPGGTRNEQFF.

The chain links TRBV28 to TRBJ1-4; the D gene is possibly TRBD1 (5 bases). The germline V gene encodes CDR1 MDHEN and CDR2 SYDVKM. With 8 bases removed from V and 4 bases from J, the gap between germline ends came to 11 bases. The CDR3 has 13 amino acids. The CDR3 is CASGALLNEKLFF. DNA of the CDR3: TGTGCCAGCGGGGCGCTACTTAATGAAAAACTGTTTTTT.

This clone turned up a few times. This chain uses TRBV11-2 with TRBJ2-5, with 8 bases lining up with TRBD1. J lost 4 bases, V lost 4 bases, and 8 bases had no gene match. CDR3 length: 15 residues. The germline V gene has CDR1 SGHAT and CDR2 FQNNGV. This CDR3 reads CASSSKDRVGETQYF. Here the CDR3 DNA reads TGTGCCAGCAGCTCCAAGGACAGGGTAGGAGAGACCCAGTACTTC.

This clone showed up just once. The chain employs TRBV10-3 and TRBJ1-1; 8 nucleotides match TRBD1. After removal of 6 bases from V and 1 base from J, the junction contained 7 bases not matched to a gene. Germline CDR1 and CDR2: ENHRY and SYGVKD. The CDR3 consists of 15 residues. The CDR3 here is CAIRGTGQQNTEAFF. DNA of the CDR3: TGTGCCATCAGAGGGACAGGCCAACAGAACACTGAAGCTTTCTTT.

The rearrangement links TRBV7-9 to TRBJ1-2; TRBD1 aligns across 8 bases. Germline V lookup: CDR1 SEHNR, CDR2 FQNEAQ (reference sequence). The CDR3 totals 15 residues. J was trimmed by 6 bases and V by 5 bases; bases with no gene match: 11. The chain's CDR3 is CASSGPDRVVNGYTF. CDR3 DNA sequence: TGTGCCAGCAGCGGGCCGGACAGGGTAGTAAATGGCTACACCTTC.

J is TRBJ2-1 and V is TRBV5-1; 10 bases are shared with TRBD2. The V and J ends lost 0 bases and 8 bases, in that order; junction bases with no gene match: 2. The germline V gene has CDR1 SGHRS and CDR2 YFSETQ. The CDR3 runs to 14 residues. The chain's CDR3 is CASSLALAGDEQFF. CDR3 coding DNA: TGCGCCAGCAGCTTGGCCCTAGCGGGAGATGAGCAGTTCTTC.

A single count supports this clone. V usage is TRBV10-3 and J usage is TRBJ1-2; 7 bases match TRBD1. The CDR3 has 15 amino acids. Germline CDR1 reads ENHRY; CDR2 reads SYGVKD. V gave up 3 bases and J gave up 4 bases; unmatched junction bases: 8. The CDR3 bases are TGTGCCATCAGTGACCCTCGGACAGGTACCTATGGCTACACCTTC. Translating it yields CAISDPRTGTYGYTF.